These T cell receptor beta chains were read from a single sample in a study of T cells in Graves' hyperthyroidism and ophthalmopathy. TCRdb itself ran the multiplex PCR reads through MiXCR, one entry per CDR3 protein. This table holds some 500,000 distinct CDR3 sequences, around 14% found once. The specimen was blood. The receptors originated from a young woman with Graves' hyperthyroidism. The CDR3 runs from the conserved cysteine through the conserved F or W. The D gene is left open where the match is weak. Size is stated for part of the rows, as once, few or many counts, or as a class when the clone is expanded.

V: TRBV27
size: NA
J: TRBJ1-1
D: TRBD1
length: 14
CDR3: CASSRQGLIAEAFF
DNA: TGTGCCAGCAGTCGACAGGGTTTGATCGCTGAAGCTTTCTTT

V: TRBV4-2
size: NA
J: TRBJ2-3
D: NA
length: 16
CDR3: CASSRGTFRGTDTQYF
DNA: TGTGCCAGCAGCCGAGGAACCTTTAGGGGCACAGATACGCAGTATTTT

V: TRBV24-1
size: many
J: TRBJ2-1
D: NA
length: 16
CDR3: CATSDPATTGSDEQFF
DNA: TGTGCCACCAGTGACCCAGCAACAACAGGGTCTGATGAGCAGTTCTTC

V: TRBV6-1
size: NA
J: TRBJ2-4
D: TRBD1
length: 16
CDR3: CASSGRTGLSKNIQYF
DNA: TGTGCCAGCAGCGGACGGACAGGGCTCTCCAAAAACATTCAGTACTTC

V: TRBV28
size: NA
J: TRBJ2-7
D: NA
length: 12
CDR3: CASSMTINEQYF
DNA: TGTGCCAGCAGTATGACTATAAACGAGCAGTACTTC

V: TRBV29-1
size: many
J: TRBJ2-1
D: TRBD2
length: 14
CDR3: CSVHLAGGYNEQFF
DNA: TGCAGCGTTCACCTAGCGGGAGGCTACAATGAGCAGTTCTTC

V: TRBV7-6
size: few
J: TRBJ2-2
D: NA
length: 13
CDR3: CASNSLSTGELFF
DNA: TGTGCCAGCAACAGTTTGTCCACCGGGGAGCTGTTTTTT

V: TRBV4-1
size: NA
J: TRBJ2-5
D: NA
length: 14
CDR3: CASSQGRSKETQYF
DNA: TGCGCCAGCAGCCAAGGACGATCGAAAGAGACCCAGTACTTC

V: TRBV15
size: many
J: TRBJ2-1
D: NA
length: 16
CDR3: CATRREYGTLYNEQFF
DNA: TGTGCCACCAGGAGAGAGTACGGGACGCTCTACAATGAGCAGTTCTTC

V: TRBV28
size: NA
J: TRBJ1-5
D: TRBD1
length: 14
CDR3: CASSADRVNQPQHF
DNA: TGTGCCAGCAGTGCGGACAGGGTAAATCAGCCCCAGCATTTT

V: TRBV28
size: NA
J: TRBJ1-5
D: TRBD1
length: 17
CDR3: CASIKNRRGQRNQPQHF
DNA: TGTGCCAGCATCAAAAATCGTAGGGGACAGCGAAATCAGCCCCAGCATTTT

V: TRBV7-2
size: many
J: TRBJ2-1
D: TRBD2
length: 15
CDR3: CASSPAGGRVNEQFF
DNA: TGTGCCAGCAGCCCTGCGGGGGGCCGGGTCAATGAGCAGTTCTTC

V: TRBV12-3/TRBV12-4
size: NA
J: TRBJ1-5
D: TRBD1
length: 17
CDR3: CASSSRGGTGINQPQHF
DNA: TGTGCCAGCAGTTCGAGGGGGGGGACAGGCATCAATCAGCCCCAGCATTTT

V: TRBV27
size: many
J: TRBJ1-5
D: NA
length: 14
CDR3: CASSLSGEGQPQHF
DNA: TGTGCCAGCAGTTTATCGGGGGAGGGTCAGCCCCAGCATTTT

V: TRBV7-2
size: many
J: TRBJ1-1
D: NA
length: 13
CDR3: CASSLTAYTEAFF
DNA: TGTGCCAGCAGCCTGACAGCATACACTGAAGCTTTCTTT

V: TRBV7-8
size: many
J: TRBJ2-1
D: NA
length: 15
CDR3: CASSLARSSNGEQFF
DNA: TGTGCCAGCAGCTTAGCCCGGTCCAGTAACGGTGAGCAGTTCTTC

V: TRBV2
size: NA
J: TRBJ1-3
D: TRBD1
length: 13
CDR3: CASSTGQGNTIYF
DNA: TGTGCCAGTTCGACAGGGCAGGGAAACACCATATATTTT

V: TRBV12-3/TRBV12-4
size: many
J: TRBJ1-5
D: NA
length: 15
CDR3: CASSHRSYSNQPQHF
DNA: TGTGCCAGCAGCCACAGGAGTTATAGCAATCAGCCCCAGCATTTT

V: TRBV25-1
size: many
J: TRBJ2-1
D: NA
length: 14
CDR3: CASSEPDDSSEQFF
DNA: TGTGCCAGCAGTGAACCCGATGACAGTAGTGAGCAGTTCTTC

V: TRBV5-1
size: NA
J: TRBJ2-7
D: TRBD2
length: 15
CDR3: CASSDRLAGVYEHYF
DNA: TGCGCCAGCAGCGACCGACTAGCGGGAGTCTACGAGCACTACTTC

V: TRBV7-3
size: NA
J: TRBJ2-3
D: TRBD1
length: 14
CDR3: CASAGQGRADTQYF
DNA: TGTGCCAGCGCGGGACAGGGCAGGGCAGATACGCAGTATTTT

V: TRBV30
size: many
J: TRBJ1-5
D: TRBD1
length: 13
CDR3: CASSGTANQPQHF
DNA: TGTGCCTCCTCCGGGACAGCTAATCAGCCCCAGCATTTT

V: TRBV20-1
size: many
J: TRBJ1-6
D: NA
length: 18
CDR3: CSARDLVSWTTDNSPLHF
DNA: TGCAGTGCTAGAGATCTAGTGTCCTGGACAACGGATAATTCACCCCTCCACTTT

V: TRBV2
size: few
J: TRBJ1-1
D: NA
length: 15
CDR3: CASSEADSRATEAFF
DNA: TGTGCCAGCAGTGAAGCGGACAGTAGAGCTACTGAAGCTTTCTTT

V: TRBV7-3
size: many
J: TRBJ2-1
D: TRBD1
length: 16
CDR3: CASSLNGQGVNNEQFF
DNA: TGTGCCAGCAGCTTAAATGGGCAGGGGGTAAACAATGAGCAGTTCTTC

V: TRBV19
size: many
J: TRBJ2-1
D: TRBD2
length: 16
CDR3: CASSIDTSGLINEQFF
DNA: TGTGCCAGTAGTATAGACACTAGCGGGTTAATCAATGAGCAGTTCTTC

V: TRBV13
size: NA
J: TRBJ2-5
D: NA
length: 15
CDR3: CASSLAGINKETQYF
DNA: TGTGCCAGCAGCTTAGCTGGGATCAACAAAGAGACCCAGTACTTC

V: TRBV20-1
size: many
J: TRBJ2-3
D: TRBD2
length: 14
CDR3: CSARTSGNTDTQYF
DNA: TGCAGTGCTAGGACTAGCGGGAACACAGATACGCAGTATTTT

V: TRBV13
size: NA
J: TRBJ2-3
D: TRBD1
length: 16
CDR3: CASSAGQGASTDTQYF
DNA: TGTGCCAGCAGCGCCGGACAGGGCGCTAGCACAGATACGCAGTATTTT

V: TRBV5-8
size: NA
J: TRBJ1-6
D: TRBD1
length: 15
CDR3: CASSLKDRDNSPLHF
DNA: TGTGCCAGCAGCTTGAAGGACAGGGATAATTCACCCCTCCACTTT

V: TRBV12-5
size: many
J: TRBJ2-5
D: TRBD2
length: 18
CDR3: CASGLGGTSGNPQETQYF
DNA: TGTGCTAGTGGTTTGGGAGGGACTAGCGGAAACCCCCAAGAGACCCAGTACTTC

V: TRBV7-3
size: many
J: TRBJ2-1
D: NA
length: 15
CDR3: CASSLSVNQYNEQFF
DNA: TGTGCCAGCAGCTTATCCGTTAATCAATACAATGAGCAGTTCTTC

V: TRBV6-1
size: many
J: TRBJ1-5
D: NA
length: 15
CDR3: CASSYRFDRNQPQHF
DNA: TGTGCCAGCAGTTACCGGTTCGACAGAAATCAGCCCCAGCATTTT

V: TRBV29-1
size: many
J: TRBJ2-1
D: TRBD2
length: 15
CDR3: CSVVTGTSGHNEQFF
DNA: TGCAGCGTTGTGACCGGGACTAGCGGCCACAATGAGCAGTTCTTC

V: TRBV24-1
size: many
J: TRBJ2-7
D: NA
length: 11
CDR3: CATSGGLEQYF
DNA: TGTGCCACCAGCGGCGGGCTCGAGCAGTACTTC

V: TRBV10-3
size: few
J: TRBJ2-4
D: NA
length: 16
CDR3: CATTGTALGGKNIQYF
DNA: TGTGCCACAACCGGGACGGCCCTTGGAGGCAAAAACATTCAGTACTTC

V: TRBV18
size: few
J: TRBJ2-2
D: NA
length: 13
CDR3: CASSSWNTGELFF
DNA: TGTGCCAGCTCAAGTTGGAACACCGGGGAGCTGTTTTTT

V: TRBV12-3/TRBV12-4
size: NA
J: TRBJ1-2
D: NA
length: 14
CDR3: CASRPRGSNYGYTF
DNA: TGTGCCAGCAGACCCCGAGGATCTAACTATGGCTACACCTTC

V: TRBV3-1
size: many
J: TRBJ2-5
D: NA
length: 16
CDR3: CASSQEWRGTEETQYF
DNA: TGTGCCAGCAGCCAAGAGTGGAGGGGGACAGAAGAGACCCAGTACTTC

V: TRBV5-1
size: NA
J: TRBJ2-1
D: NA
length: 15
CDR3: CASSLFTVQNNEQFF
DNA: TGCGCCAGCAGCCTCTTTACAGTCCAAAACAATGAGCAGTTCTTC

V: TRBV27
size: many
J: TRBJ2-3
D: TRBD1
length: 11
CDR3: CASYRGDTQYF
DNA: TGTGCCAGCTACAGGGGCGATACGCAGTATTTT

V: TRBV5-1
size: many
J: TRBJ1-2
D: NA
length: 14
CDR3: CASSGDTTGGGYTF
DNA: TGCGCCAGCAGCGGGGACACGACAGGAGGTGGCTACACCTTC

V: TRBV10-3
size: many
J: TRBJ1-2
D: NA
length: 13
CDR3: CAIRKQGGNGYTF
DNA: TGTGCCATCAGGAAACAGGGTGGGAACGGCTACACCTTC

V: TRBV10-3
size: many
J: TRBJ1-1
D: TRBD1
length: 13
CDR3: CAISWDRDTEAFF
DNA: TGTGCCATCAGTTGGGACAGGGACACTGAAGCTTTCTTT

V: TRBV18
size: few
J: TRBJ2-1
D: NA
length: 13
CDR3: CASSGSGLDEQFF
DNA: TGTGCCAGCTCAGGCAGTGGGCTTGATGAGCAGTTCTTC

V: TRBV27
size: many
J: TRBJ1-1
D: TRBD1
length: 13
CDR3: CASRQGANTEAFF
DNA: TGTGCCAGCAGACAGGGGGCTAATACTGAAGCTTTCTTT

V: TRBV18
size: NA
J: TRBJ1-6
D: NA
length: 14
CDR3: CASSAGSDNSPLHF
DNA: TGTGCCAGCTCGGCGGGGTCAGATAATTCACCCCTCCACTTT

V: TRBV20-1
size: once
J: TRBJ2-6
D: TRBD2
length: 17
CDR3: CSARDRGGSSGANVLTF
DNA: TGCAGTGCTAGAGATCGGGGCGGGAGCTCTGGGGCCAACGTCCTGACTTTC

V: TRBV5-1
size: NA
J: TRBJ2-2
D: NA
length: 15
CDR3: CASSALGVNTGELFF
DNA: TGCGCCAGCAGCGCCCTCGGGGTGAACACCGGGGAGCTGTTTTTT

V: TRBV6-1
size: many
J: TRBJ2-5
D: NA
length: 14
CDR3: CASSEGTGQETQYF
DNA: TGTGCCAGCAGTGAAGGAACAGGCCAAGAGACCCAGTACTTC

V: TRBV11-3
size: NA
J: TRBJ2-1
D: TRBD2
length: 21
CDR3: CASSFRSPTSGRPISYNEQFF
DNA: TGTGCCAGCAGCTTCAGGTCCCCGACTAGCGGGAGGCCTATCTCCTACAATGAGCAGTTCTTC

V: TRBV18
size: many
J: TRBJ2-3
D: NA
length: 15
CDR3: CASSPQSISTDTQYF
DNA: TGTGCCAGCTCCCCGCAGTCAATTAGCACAGATACGCAGTATTTT

V: TRBV6-1
size: NA
J: TRBJ1-1
D: NA
length: 18
CDR3: CASPKRYGMRLMNTEVFF
DNA: TGTGCCAGCCCCAAGAGATACGGGATGAGACTCATGAACACTGAAGTTTTCTTT

V: TRBV2
size: many
J: TRBJ2-1
D: NA
length: 13
CDR3: CASSAAGYNEQFF
DNA: TGTGCCAGCAGTGCGGCTGGGTACAATGAGCAGTTCTTC

V: TRBV24-1
size: few
J: TRBJ2-1
D: NA
length: 14
CDR3: CATTGEGVNNEQFF
DNA: TGTGCCACCACAGGGGAGGGGGTAAACAATGAGCAGTTCTTC